The 29 T cell receptor beta chains reported below all come from one sample, sequenced in a study of cytomegalovirus exposure and HLA in healthy donors. The PCR ran on 60 Vbeta and 13 Jbeta primers. Profiling relied on immunoSEQ multiplex PCR, and the TCRdb table lists in-frame clones only, not all of them. Of roughly 200,000 clones in the sample, under 85% were seen once. Sequenced: PBMCs. The source is a man aged 50-59 years in good health and CMV-seronegative.

CDR3 residues: CASSEGSPSRTEAFF. In nucleotides, the CDR3 is TGTGCCAGCAGTGAAGGGAGCCCCTCGAGGACTGAAGCTTTCTTT. The chain uses TRBV6-1 and TRBJ1-1, with no clear D. Germline lookup yields CDR1 MNHNS and CDR2 SASEGT. V was cut by 1 base and J by 5 bases, with 14 bases left in between. There are 15 residues in the CDR3.

CDR3 sequence: CASSLRTPDGYTF. The CDR3 nucleotides are TGTGCCAGCTCACTCCGGACACCGGATGGCTACACCTTC. The rearrangement uses TRBV18 and TRBJ1-2, with a possible D match to TRBD1 (5 bases). Trimming removed 4 bases from V and 6 bases from J, with 12 bases in between. Germline values: CDR1 KGHSH, CDR2 LQKENI. CDR3 length: 13 residues.

This chain connects TRBV4-3 to TRBJ2-1, with 11 nucleotides matching TRBD2. The J segment lost 2 bases and the V segment lost 3 bases, leaving 9 bases of the junction unmatched. Germline assignment: CDR1 LGHNA and CDR2 YSLEER. The CDR3 is 18 residues long. CDR3 coding DNA: TGCGCCAGCAGCCAGGCTACCGGACTAGCGGGTCCCTACAATGAGCAGTTCTTC. Translated, it gives CASSQATGLAGPYNEQFF.

The chain carries TRBV29-1 and TRBJ1-1, with D tentatively TRBD1 (5 bases). There are 14 residues in the CDR3. Per the germline V gene, CDR1 is SQVTM and CDR2 is ANQGSEA. CDR3 sequence (DNA): TGCATCTCATACGGAACCGGGGGTCCGTCTGAAGCTTTCTTT. This gives the protein CISYGTGGPSEAFF.

V and J are TRBV7-6 and TRBJ2-7; 8 bases are shared with TRBD2. The CDR3 spans 15 residues. In germline, CDR1 is SGHVS, CDR2 FNYEAQ. The V and J ends lost 0 bases and 5 bases, in that order; junction bases with no gene match: 6. CDR3: CASSLAGTRYDEQYF. The CDR3 DNA follows: TGTGCCAGCAGCTTAGCCGGGACTAGATATGACGAGCAGTACTTC.

V and J are TRBV9 and TRBJ2-5, with D maybe TRBD2 (5 bases). This CDR3 is built from 14 residues. The germline V and J ends were trimmed by 4 bases and 2 bases, with 12 bases remaining between them. Germline V gene data show CDR1 as SGDLS and CDR2 as YYNGEE. CDR3 DNA: TGTGCCAGCAGCCCGCGGGCTCGGCAAGAGACCCAGTACTTC. The encoded protein is CASSPRARQETQYF.

The V gene is TRBV5-1, the J gene TRBJ2-7, with TRBD1 identical over 11 bases. Trimming removed 2 bases from V and 13 bases from J; junction bases left unmatched: 8. From germline, CDR1 is SGHRS and CDR2 YFSETQ. This CDR3 has 13 residues. CDR3 DNA sequence: TGCGCCAGCAGCTTAGGACAGGGGGCCCAGACATACTTC. It is translated as CASSLGQGAQTYF.

The V call is TRBV27, the J call TRBJ1-5; 11 bases are shared with TRBD1. V shed 0 bases, J shed 6 bases, and the junction held 4 bases outside the gene matches. The CDR3 consists of 16 residues. The V gene's germline CDR1 is MNHEY and CDR2 SMNVEV (reference sequence). The CDR3 spells CASSLSGDRGFQPQHF. The DNA for the CDR3 is TGTGCCAGCAGTTTATCCGGGGACAGGGGGTTTCAGCCCCAGCATTTT.

This clone showed up just a few times. This chain connects TRBV6-1 to TRBJ1-1, with D hard to call. The CDR3 spans 15 residues. V was trimmed by 0 bases and J by 0 bases, leaving 8 bases between them. CDR1 and CDR2 from the germline V gene are MNHNS and SASEGT. The CDR3 DNA follows: TGTGCCAGCAGTGAAGCCAGGCGTATGAACACTGAAGCTTTCTTT. Amino acids: CASSEARRMNTEAFF.

J is TRBJ2-7 and V is TRBV4-1; D not certain. Trimming removed 1 base at V and 3 bases at J, with 10 bases between. CDR3 length: 14 residues. Per the germline V gene, CDR1 is MGHRA and CDR2 is YSYEKL. Written as DNA, the CDR3 is TGCGCCAGCAGCCAAGTACGGGTGGGCTACGAGCAGTACTTC. The encoded protein is CASSQVRVGYEQYF.

The chain employs TRBV4-2 and TRBJ2-7, with 7 bases aligning to TRBD2. Germline V gene sequence: CDR1 LGHNA, CDR2 YNFKEQ. The V and J ends lost 0 bases and 0 bases, in that order; junction bases with no gene match: 5. This CDR3 is 16 amino acids long. This chain's CDR3 is CASSQEAAGASYEQYF. Written as DNA, the CDR3 is TGTGCCAGCAGCCAAGAGGCTGCGGGAGCCTCCTACGAGCAGTACTTC.

V usage is TRBV6-5 and J usage is TRBJ1-3, with TRBD1 matching 10 bases. With 2 bases clipped from V and 4 bases from J, the junction kept 5 bases outside the gene matches. The CDR3 is 16 amino acids. Germline CDR1 reads MNHEY; CDR2 reads SVGAGI. The CDR3 loop is CASSYTGQGGGNTIYF. The CDR3 DNA is TGTGCCAGCAGTTACACCGGACAGGGGGGGGGAAACACCATATATTTT.

The genes are TRBV5-1 and TRBJ1-2; D gene uncertain. The V end was cut by 4 bases, the J end by 7 bases, with 17 bases between. CDR1 is SGHRS, CDR2 YFSETQ, per germline. The CDR3 spans 14 residues. This chain's CDR3 is CASSPTLASGGYTF. Written as DNA, the CDR3 is TGCGCCAGCAGCCCCACCCTTGCCTCGGGTGGCTACACCTTC. The entire variable domain, with the rest obtained from reference TRBV5-1 and TRBJ1-2, is as follows: KAGVTQTPRYLIKTRGQQVTLSCSPISGHRSVSWYQQTPGQGLQFLFEYFSETQRNKGNFPGRFSGRQFSNSRSEMNVSTLELGDSALYLCASSPTLASGGYTFGSGTRLTVV.

J is TRBJ2-2 and V is TRBV11-2; a weak D match, TRBD2 (5 bases). The V and J ends lost 5 bases and 6 bases respectively, with 16 bases between them. Germline assignment: CDR1 SGHAT and CDR2 FQNNGV. CDR3 length: 15 amino acids. The CDR3 loop is CASSPNRGLAGELFF. The CDR3 DNA sequence: TGTGCCAGCAGCCCGAACCGCGGGTTAGCCGGGGAGCTGTTTTTT.

CDR3 sequence reads: CASGYEKLFF. The CDR3 DNA reads as TGTGCCAGCGGCTATGAAAAACTGTTTTTT. The chain joins TRBV28 to TRBJ1-4, with D unclear. The CDR3 runs to 10 residues. Trimming left V 8 bases short and J 6 bases short, with 4 bases between. Germline V gene data show CDR1 as MDHEN and CDR2 as SYDVKM.

The V call is TRBV4-3, the J call TRBJ2-5; D is possibly TRBD2 (5 bases). From germline, CDR1 is LGHNA and CDR2 YSLEER. V gave up 0 bases and J gave up 1 base, with 12 bases separating them. The CDR3 sequence is 16 residues long. Here the CDR3 DNA reads TGCGCCAGCAGCCAAGATAAGTGGCTAGCCCAAGAGACCCAGTACTTC. It specifies CASSQDKWLAQETQYF.

The rearrangement uses TRBV19 and TRBJ2-5, with 7 bases identical to TRBD1. Germline V gene data show CDR1 as LNHDA and CDR2 as SQIVND (reference sequence). Germline trimming cut 8 bases from V and 1 base from J; bases unmatched to any gene: 10. CDR3 length: 15 amino acids. CDR3 loop: CASGRTGTAQETQYF. The CDR3 DNA reads TGTGCCAGTGGCCGAACCGGGACAGCCCAAGAGACCCAGTACTTC. Full variable domain (rest looked up from reference TRBV19 and TRBJ2-5): DGGITQSPKYLFRKEGQNVTLSCEQNLNHDAMYWYRQDPGQGLRLIYYSQIVNDFQKGDIAEGYSVSREKKESFPLTVTSAQKNPTAFYLCASGRTGTAQETQYFGPGTRLLVL.

In its sample, this clone was seen a few times. This chain links TRBV5-6 with TRBJ2-3; 12 positions match TRBD1. Per the germline V gene, CDR1 is SGHDT and CDR2 is YYEEEE. After removal of 3 bases from V and 4 bases from J, the junction contained 6 bases not matched to a gene. This CDR3 is 16 amino acids long. The CDR3 reads CASSSGTGGSSDTQYF. The CDR3 DNA sequence: TGTGCCAGCAGCTCGGGGACAGGGGGCAGTTCAGATACGCAGTATTTT. Looking up the rest from reference TRBV5-6 and TRBJ2-3 gives the full variable domain: DAGVTQSPTHLIKTRGQQVTLRCSPKSGHDTVSWYQQALGQGPQFIFQYYEEEERQRGNFPDRFSGHQFPNYSSELNVNALLLGDSALYLCASSSGTGGSSDTQYFGPGTRLTVL.

This clone turned up a few times. The rearrangement joins TRBV29-1 to TRBJ1-3; D gene uncertain. Germline CDR1 is SQVTM and CDR2 is ANQGSEA. Trimming left V 0 bases short and J 5 bases short, with 11 bases between. This CDR3 is built from 14 residues. CDR3: CSVEEMGRRNTIYF. CDR3 in DNA: TGCAGCGTTGAAGAGATGGGCAGGAGAAACACCATATATTTT.

The sample holds a few counts of this clone. V usage is TRBV27 and J usage is TRBJ2-1, with TRBD1 as a possible D gene (6 bases). The germline V and J ends were trimmed by 5 bases and 9 bases, with 17 bases remaining between them. The CDR3 runs 14 residues. Germline values: CDR1 MNHEY, CDR2 SMNVEV (reference sequence). CDR3 coding DNA: TGTGCCAGCAGTGCAAACAACCTAGGGGGTGAGCAGTTCTTC. The encoded protein is CASSANNLGGEQFF.

This chain connects TRBV4-2 to TRBJ1-1; TRBD1 matches 9 bases. Germline V gene lookup returns CDR1 LGHNA and CDR2 YNFKEQ. V shed 4 bases and J 2 bases; nucleotides not matched to a gene: 2. The CDR3 spans 14 residues. DNA of the CDR3: TGTGCCAGCAGCCGACAGGGGGGAAACACTGAAGCTTTCTTT. Translated: CASSRQGGNTEAFF.

The V gene is TRBV2, the J gene TRBJ1-5, with 7 bases matching TRBD1. This CDR3 region has 14 residues. Trimming removed 5 bases from V and 3 bases from J; junction bases left unmatched: 4. Per germline, CDR1 SNHLY and CDR2 FYNNEI. CDR3 amino acids: CASSLTGPNQPQHF. The DNA of the CDR3 is TGTGCCAGCAGTTTGACAGGGCCCAATCAGCCCCAGCATTTT.

The V gene is TRBV5-1, the J gene TRBJ1-4, with TRBD1 as a possible D gene (5 bases). This CDR3 region has 17 residues. Germline V gene data show CDR1 as SGHRS and CDR2 as YFSETQ. Trimming left V 0 bases short and J 8 bases short, with 20 bases between. CDR3 residues: CASSLVAGPSGGEKLFF. The DNA for the CDR3 is TGCGCCAGCAGCTTGGTGGCAGGCCCGAGCGGGGGGGAAAAACTGTTTTTT.

The chain is built from TRBV21-1 and TRBJ1-4; the D segment call TRBD1 is taken from the table without a DNA check. TRBV21-1 is tagged as a pseudogene. This CDR3 is built from 15 residues. CDR3 amino acids: CASSKASGPNEKLFF. CDR3 sequence (DNA): TGTGCCAGCAGCAAAGCTTCAGGCCCTAATGAAAAACTGTTTTTT.

V and J are TRBV18 and TRBJ1-5; D not certain. Germline CDR1 is KGHSH and CDR2 is LQKENI. The V gene lost 6 bases and the J gene lost 3 bases, with 15 bases spanning the gap. The CDR3 consists of 15 residues. In DNA form, the CDR3 reads TGTGCCAGCTCCGAGGCGGGTCAGATCAATCAGCCCCAGCATTTT. The encoded protein is CASSEAGQINQPQHF.

The J gene is TRBJ2-7, the V gene TRBV5-1, with 7 bases identical to TRBD1. There are 15 residues in the CDR3. Trimming at V came to 0 bases and at J to 5 bases, leaving 8 bases not matched to a gene. Germline values: CDR1 SGHRS, CDR2 YFSETQ. CDR3 protein: CASSLEGQRLHEQYF. CDR3 nucleotides: TGCGCCAGCAGCTTGGAGGGACAGAGGTTACACGAGCAGTACTTC. The full variable domain, in which reference TRBV5-1 and TRBJ2-7 provide the parts outside the CDR3, is KAGVTQTPRYLIKTRGQQVTLSCSPISGHRSVSWYQQTPGQGLQFLFEYFSETQRNKGNFPGRFSGRQFSNSRSEMNVSTLELGDSALYLCASSLEGQRLHEQYFGPGTRLTVT.

The chain links TRBV9 to TRBJ2-7; D is perhaps TRBD2 (5 bases). Germline CDR1 and CDR2: SGDLS and YYNGEE. V was cut by 0 bases and J by 7 bases, with 11 bases left in between. This CDR3 spans 13 amino acids. This CDR3 is CASSVDAWREQYF. The CDR3 DNA reads as TGTGCCAGCAGCGTAGATGCGTGGAGGGAGCAGTACTTC.

This clone was picked up a small number of times. J is TRBJ1-2 and V is TRBV4-1, with 12 bases fitting TRBD1. CDR1 is MGHRA, CDR2 YSYEKL, per germline. Germline trimming cut 3 bases from V and 7 bases from J; bases unmatched to any gene: 3. This CDR3 contains 14 residues. The CDR3 loop is CASSQGQGAVGYTF. The CDR3 DNA reads as TGCGCCAGCAGCCAGGGACAGGGGGCGGTTGGCTACACCTTC.

The chain links TRBV4-2 to TRBJ2-2; D gene ambiguous. The V gene lost 5 bases and the J gene lost 10 bases, with 23 bases spanning the gap. Germline V lookup: CDR1 LGHNA, CDR2 YNFKEQ. The CDR3 runs 16 residues. CDR3 coding DNA: TGTGCCAGCAGCTTCAGAGGTACTCCGAACACTGAGGAGCTGTTTTTT. Translated: CASSFRGTPNTEELFF.